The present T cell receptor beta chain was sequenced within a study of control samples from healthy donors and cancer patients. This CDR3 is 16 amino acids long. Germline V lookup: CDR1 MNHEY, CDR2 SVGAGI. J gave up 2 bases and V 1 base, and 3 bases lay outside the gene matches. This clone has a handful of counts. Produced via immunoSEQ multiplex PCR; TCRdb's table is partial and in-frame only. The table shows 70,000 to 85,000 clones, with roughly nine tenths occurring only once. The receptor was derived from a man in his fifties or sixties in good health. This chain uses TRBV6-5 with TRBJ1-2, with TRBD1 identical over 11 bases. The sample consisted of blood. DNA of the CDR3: TGTGCCAGCAGTTACTTCCGGACAGGGGGCAACTATGGCTACACCTTC. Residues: CASSYFRTGGNYGYTF.